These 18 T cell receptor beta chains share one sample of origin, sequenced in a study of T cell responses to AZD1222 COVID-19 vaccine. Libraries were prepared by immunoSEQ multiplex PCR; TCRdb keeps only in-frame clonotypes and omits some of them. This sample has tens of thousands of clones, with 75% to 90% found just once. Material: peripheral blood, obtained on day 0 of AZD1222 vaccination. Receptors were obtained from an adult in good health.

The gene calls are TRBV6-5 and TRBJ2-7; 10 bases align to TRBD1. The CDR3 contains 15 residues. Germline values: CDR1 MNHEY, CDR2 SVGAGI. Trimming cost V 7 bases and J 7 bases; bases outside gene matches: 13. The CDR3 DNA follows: TGTGCCAGCACCACCCGGGACAGGGGTTCGAGTGAGCAGTACTTC. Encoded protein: CASTTRDRGSSEQYF.

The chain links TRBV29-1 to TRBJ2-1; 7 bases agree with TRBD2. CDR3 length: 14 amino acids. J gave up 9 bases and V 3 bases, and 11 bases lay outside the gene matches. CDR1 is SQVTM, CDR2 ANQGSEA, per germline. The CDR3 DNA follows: TGCAGCGTTGAGGCTACGGCGGGAGCGGCTGAGCAGTTCTTC. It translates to CSVEATAGAAEQFF.

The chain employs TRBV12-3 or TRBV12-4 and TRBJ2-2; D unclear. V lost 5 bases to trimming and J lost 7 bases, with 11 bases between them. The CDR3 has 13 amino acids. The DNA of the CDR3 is TGTGCCAGCAGTCCAGAACAAGGCGGGGAGCTGTTTTTT. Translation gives CASSPEQGGELFF.

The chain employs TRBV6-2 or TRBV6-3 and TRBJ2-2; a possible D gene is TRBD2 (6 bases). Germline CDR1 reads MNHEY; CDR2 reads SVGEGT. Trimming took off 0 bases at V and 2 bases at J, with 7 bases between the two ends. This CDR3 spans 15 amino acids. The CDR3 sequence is CASSYSGGNTGELFF. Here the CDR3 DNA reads TGTGCCAGCAGTTACTCGGGGGGTAACACCGGGGAGCTGTTTTTT.

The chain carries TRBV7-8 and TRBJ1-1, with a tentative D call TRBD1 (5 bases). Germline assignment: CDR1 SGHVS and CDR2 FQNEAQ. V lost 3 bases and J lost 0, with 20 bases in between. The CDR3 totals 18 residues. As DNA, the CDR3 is TGTGCCAGCAGCTTGCAGACAGTCCAGCCCGCTATGAACACTGAAGCTTTCTTT. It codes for CASSLQTVQPAMNTEAFF.

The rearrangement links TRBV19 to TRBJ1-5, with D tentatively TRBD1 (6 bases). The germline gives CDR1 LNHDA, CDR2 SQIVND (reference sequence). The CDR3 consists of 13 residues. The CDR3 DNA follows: TGTGCTACTTCCCAGGGGTTCAATCAGCCCCAGCATTTT. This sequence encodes CATSQGFNQPQHF.

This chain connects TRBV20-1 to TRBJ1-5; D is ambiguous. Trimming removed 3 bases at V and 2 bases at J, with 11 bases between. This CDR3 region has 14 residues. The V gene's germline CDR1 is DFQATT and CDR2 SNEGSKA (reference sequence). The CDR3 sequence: CSASKASGNQPQHF. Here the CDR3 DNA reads TGCAGTGCTAGTAAGGCTTCCGGCAATCAGCCCCAGCATTTT.

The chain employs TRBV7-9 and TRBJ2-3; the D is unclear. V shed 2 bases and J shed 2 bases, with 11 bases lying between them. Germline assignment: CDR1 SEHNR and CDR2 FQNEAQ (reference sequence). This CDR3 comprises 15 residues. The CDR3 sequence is CASSLRPETTDTQYF. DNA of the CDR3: TGTGCCAGCAGCTTACGCCCGGAGACCACAGATACGCAGTATTTT.

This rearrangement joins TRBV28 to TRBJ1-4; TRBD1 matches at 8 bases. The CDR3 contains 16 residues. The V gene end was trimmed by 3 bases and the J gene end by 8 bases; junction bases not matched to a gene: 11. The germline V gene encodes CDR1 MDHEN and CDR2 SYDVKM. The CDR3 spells CASSFGQGAVWEKLFF. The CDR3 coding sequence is TGTGCCAGCAGTTTTGGGCAGGGGGCGGTTTGGGAAAAACTGTTTTTT. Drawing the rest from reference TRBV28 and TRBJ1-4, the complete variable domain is DVKVTQSSRYLVKRTGEKVFLECVQDMDHENMFWYRQDPGLGLRLIYFSYDVKMKEKGDIPEGYSVSREKKERFSLILESASTNQTSMYLCASSFGQGAVWEKLFFGSGTQLSVL.

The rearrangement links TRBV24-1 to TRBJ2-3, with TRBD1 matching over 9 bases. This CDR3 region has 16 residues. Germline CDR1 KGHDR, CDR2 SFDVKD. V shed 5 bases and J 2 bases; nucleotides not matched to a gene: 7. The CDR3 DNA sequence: TGTGCCACCAGTGGTTTAGGACAGGGGCTCACAGATACGCAGTATTTT. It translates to CATSGLGQGLTDTQYF.

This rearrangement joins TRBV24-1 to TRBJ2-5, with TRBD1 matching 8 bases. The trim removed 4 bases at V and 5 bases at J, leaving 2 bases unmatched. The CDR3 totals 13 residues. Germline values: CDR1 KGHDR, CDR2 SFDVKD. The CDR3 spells CATSDRGHETQYF. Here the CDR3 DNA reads TGTGCCACCAGTGACAGGGGGCACGAGACCCAGTACTTC.

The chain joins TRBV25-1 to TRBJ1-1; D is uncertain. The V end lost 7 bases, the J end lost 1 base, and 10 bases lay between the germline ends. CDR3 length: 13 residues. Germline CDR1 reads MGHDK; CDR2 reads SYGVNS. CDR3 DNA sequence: TGTGCCAGCATTAGCCGGGGGAACACTGAAGCTTTCTTT. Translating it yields CASISRGNTEAFF.

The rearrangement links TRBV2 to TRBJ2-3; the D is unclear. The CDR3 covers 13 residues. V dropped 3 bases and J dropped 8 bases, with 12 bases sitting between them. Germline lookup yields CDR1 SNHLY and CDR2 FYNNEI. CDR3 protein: CASSDGGAGTQYF. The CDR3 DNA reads TGTGCCAGCAGTGACGGCGGTGCAGGTACGCAGTATTTT.

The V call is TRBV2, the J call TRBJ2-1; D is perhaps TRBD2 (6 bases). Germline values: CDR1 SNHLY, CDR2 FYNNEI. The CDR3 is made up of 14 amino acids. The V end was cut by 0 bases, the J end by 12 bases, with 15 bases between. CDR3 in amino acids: CASSEAWRAARQFF. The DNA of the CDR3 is TGTGCCAGCAGTGAAGCGTGGAGGGCTGCTAGGCAGTTCTTC. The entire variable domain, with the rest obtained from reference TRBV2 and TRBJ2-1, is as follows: EPEVTQTPSHQVTQMGQEVILRCVPISNHLYFYWYRQILGQKVEFLVSFYNNEISEKSEIFDDQFSVERPDGSNFTLKIRSTKLEDSAMYFCASSEAWRAARQFFGPGTRLTVL.

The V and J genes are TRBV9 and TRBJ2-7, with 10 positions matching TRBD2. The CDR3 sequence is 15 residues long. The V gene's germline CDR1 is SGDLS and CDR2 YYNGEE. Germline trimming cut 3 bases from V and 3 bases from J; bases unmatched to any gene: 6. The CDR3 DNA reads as TGTGCCAGCAGCGCCACGGGACTAGCGTACTACGAGCAGTACTTC. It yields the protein CASSATGLAYYEQYF.

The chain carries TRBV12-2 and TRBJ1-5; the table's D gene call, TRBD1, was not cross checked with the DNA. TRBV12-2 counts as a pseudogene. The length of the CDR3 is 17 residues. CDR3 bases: TGTGCAAGTCGCTTAGAACTTTTGACAGGGCACAATCAGCCCCAGCATTTT. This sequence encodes CASRLELLTGHNQPQHF.

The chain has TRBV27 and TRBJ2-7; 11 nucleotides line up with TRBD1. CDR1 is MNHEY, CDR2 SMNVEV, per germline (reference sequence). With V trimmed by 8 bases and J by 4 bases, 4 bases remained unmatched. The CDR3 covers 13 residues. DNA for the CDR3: TGTGCCAGCGGCCGGGACAGGGGGTACGAGCAGTACTTC. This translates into CASGRDRGYEQYF.

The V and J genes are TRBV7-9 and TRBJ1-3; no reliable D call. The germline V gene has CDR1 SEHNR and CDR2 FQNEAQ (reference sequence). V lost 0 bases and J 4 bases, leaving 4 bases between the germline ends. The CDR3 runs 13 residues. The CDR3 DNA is TGTGCCAGCAGCTTAGCATGGGGAAACACCATATATTTT. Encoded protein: CASSLAWGNTIYF.